This T cell receptor (beta chain) is from a study of blood T cell repertoires in COVID-19. In the study's own analysis: Estimates of nucleated cell counts were drawn from the amplification of reference gene primers. Only in-frame clones appear in the TCRdb table, and some are missing; sequencing was by immunoSEQ multiplex PCR. V, J and clone size are those of that table, while D and trimming were read from the DNA. The data hold under 250,000 clones, with roughly 89% observed a single time. Sample: PBMCs or T cells enriched from blood (not recorded which). The sequence derives from a woman aged 25 to 39 with acute COVID-19.

CDR3 sequence reads: CASGLEVLAGGEQFF. The CDR3 nucleotides are TGTGCTAGTGGTTTGGAGGTTCTAGCGGGGGGTGAGCAGTTCTTC. J is TRBJ2-1 and V is TRBV12-5; TRBD2 matches 11 bases. In germline, CDR1 is LGHNT, CDR2 FRNRAP. V lost 1 base to trimming and J lost 9 bases; unmatched junction nucleotides: 5. The CDR3 totals 15 residues.